This entry lists 15 T cell receptor beta chains sequenced from one sample in a study of blood T cell repertoires in COVID-19. Method: immunoSEQ multiplex PCR; TCRdb's copy keeps in-frame clones and lacks some. There are about 69,000 clones in the sample; about 84% occur only once, and about 14% lies in the top ten. Material for sequencing was peripheral blood. These receptors originate from a man over 45 with COVID-19, enrolled during active disease.

CDR3 in amino acids: CASSLGQGREAFF. In nucleotides, the CDR3 is TGTGCCAGCAGCTTAGGACAGGGGAGAGAGGCTTTCTTT. The V gene is TRBV7-3, the J gene TRBJ1-1, with 9 nucleotides matching TRBD1. V trimming: 2 bases; J trimming: 11 bases; junction bases outside the gene matches: 6. Germline CDR1 reads SGHTA; CDR2 reads FQGTGA. The length of the CDR3 is 13 residues.

The gene calls are TRBV27 and TRBJ2-7; possible D gene TRBD2, 7 bases. Between the trimmed V and J ends, which lost 9 bases and 3 bases, there was a span of 18 bases. Germline lookup yields CDR1 MNHEY and CDR2 SMNVEV (reference sequence). The CDR3 is made up of 14 amino acids. CDR3 protein: CASYGVRGGYEQYF. The DNA of the CDR3 is TGTGCCAGTTATGGAGTGAGGGGGGGCTACGAGCAGTACTTC.

V is TRBV30 and J is TRBJ1-3; D uncertain. The V gene's germline CDR1 is GTSNPN and CDR2 SVGIG (reference sequence). This CDR3 has 13 amino acids. The V end was cut by 0 bases, the J end by 4 bases, with 7 bases between. CDR3 sequence (DNA): TGTGCCTGGAGTGTACTAGTGGGAAACACCATATATTTT. It specifies CAWSVLVGNTIYF. The variable domain in full, with the rest retrieved from reference TRBV30 and TRBJ1-3, is SQTIHQWPATLVQPVGSPLSLECTVEGTSNPNLYWYRQAAGRGLQLLFYSVGIGQISSEVPQNLSASRPQDRQFILSSKKLLLSDSGFYLCAWSVLVGNTIYFGEGSWLTVV.

This chain uses TRBV5-1 with TRBJ1-1, with a tentative D call TRBD1 (6 bases). This CDR3 spans 15 amino acids. Germline loops: CDR1 SGHRS, CDR2 YFSETQ. Trimming pared 0 bases from V and 5 bases from J, leaving 14 bases between. CDR3 in amino acids: CASSLVAGASTEAFF. The CDR3 bases are TGCGCCAGCAGCTTGGTTGCAGGGGCTAGTACTGAAGCTTTCTTT.

In this sample, this clone turned up once. This sequence joins TRBV6-5 and TRBJ1-5; D is unresolved. The CDR3 is 15 residues long. Germline V gene lookup returns CDR1 MNHEY and CDR2 SVGAGI. The germline V and J ends were trimmed by 0 bases and 2 bases, with 8 bases remaining between them. The CDR3 DNA reads as TGTGCCAGCAGTTACTCGTACATGGGCAATCAGCCCCAGCATTTT. As protein: CASSYSYMGNQPQHF.

This clone was detected a few times. This chain links TRBV4-1 with TRBJ2-4; D is uncertain. This CDR3 comprises 14 residues. Germline V lookup: CDR1 MGHRA, CDR2 YSYEKL. Trimming took 2 bases from V and 0 from J, leaving 5 bases between them. The CDR3 protein is CASSQPLAKNIQYF. CDR3 in DNA: TGCGCCAGCAGCCAACCATTAGCCAAAAACATTCAGTACTTC.

The chain couples TRBV2 to TRBJ2-7; D unresolved. This CDR3 region has 11 residues. Germline CDR1 SNHLY, CDR2 FYNNEI. V was cut by 8 bases and J by 6 bases, with 11 bases left in between. The CDR3 is CASALVVEQYF. The CDR3, as DNA: TGTGCCAGCGCCTTGGTAGTCGAGCAGTACTTC.

The chain joins TRBV10-2 to TRBJ2-2, with 15 positions matching TRBD2. The V segment lost 4 bases and the J segment 4 bases; nucleotides outside the gene matches: 1. Looked up from germline, CDR1 is WSHSY and CDR2 is SAAADI. CDR3 length: 16 amino acids. The CDR3 sequence is CASSGTSGGATGELFF. CDR3 coding DNA: TGCGCCAGCAGTGGGACTAGCGGGGGGGCCACCGGGGAGCTGTTTTTT.

The gene calls are TRBV5-1 and TRBJ2-3; possible D gene TRBD2, 5 bases. CDR1 and CDR2 from the germline V gene are SGHRS and YFSETQ. This CDR3 is 16 amino acids long. The V end lost 0 bases, the J end lost 1 base, and 12 bases lay between the germline ends. CDR3 in amino acids: CASSLAIRGRTDTQYF. The DNA of the CDR3 is TGCGCCAGCAGCTTGGCCATACGGGGTCGCACAGATACGCAGTATTTT.

This chain connects TRBV2 to TRBJ2-2, with 7 bases lining up with TRBD1. V gave up 6 bases and J gave up 0 bases; unmatched junction bases: 7. The CDR3 extends over 16 amino acids. Germline values: CDR1 SNHLY, CDR2 FYNNEI. The CDR3 is CASSRSGTANTGELFF. In nucleotides, the CDR3 is TGTGCCAGCAGCCGCTCCGGGACAGCGAACACCGGGGAGCTGTTTTTT.

The chain is built from TRBV18 and TRBJ2-3, with 9 nucleotides matching TRBD2. This CDR3 is 15 amino acids long. Germline CDR1 is KGHSH and CDR2 is LQKENI. The ends lost 4 bases at V and 1 base at J; junction bases unmatched: 3. Here the CDR3 DNA reads TGTGCCAGCTCACGAAGGACTAGCGGCACAGATACGCAGTATTTT. Translated, it gives CASSRRTSGTDTQYF.

This CDR3 reads CASSLKPDIRYEQYF. Here the CDR3 DNA reads TGTGCCAGCAGCCTAAAACCCGACATACGCTACGAGCAGTACTTC. The V gene is TRBV5-6, the J gene TRBJ2-7; D is unresolved. V dropped 4 bases and J dropped 3 bases, with 17 bases sitting between them. Germline loops: CDR1 SGHDT, CDR2 YYEEEE. The CDR3 is 15 residues long.

This chain uses TRBV7-9 with TRBJ1-5, with 8 bases matching TRBD1. The CDR3 has 16 residues. V lost 4 bases and J lost 6; bases outside the gene matches: 11. Germline V gives CDR1 SEHNR, CDR2 FQNEAQ (reference sequence). The CDR3 region has the DNA TGTGCCAGCAGCTCCGGACAGGGAGATTTCGGTCAGCCCCAGCATTTT. Its translation: CASSSGQGDFGQPQHF.

J is TRBJ1-1 and V is TRBV7-2, with a possible D match to TRBD1 (5 bases). Per the germline V gene, CDR1 is SGHTA and CDR2 is FQGNSA. The CDR3 loop spans 11 amino acids. Trimming pared 6 bases from V and 11 bases from J, leaving 13 bases between. CDR3 DNA: TGTGCCAGCAGGGATCTCCGGGGGGCTTTCTTT. Its translation is CASRDLRGAFF.

This rearrangement joins TRBV4-1 to TRBJ1-4, with D maybe TRBD1 (5 bases). Germline loops: CDR1 MGHRA, CDR2 YSYEKL. Between the trimmed V and J ends, which lost 4 bases and 7 bases, there was a span of 13 bases. The CDR3 consists of 14 residues. The CDR3 nucleotides read TGCGCCAGCAGCCGTGGGGGGATCGTTGAAAAACTGTTTTTT. Encoded protein: CASSRGGIVEKLFF.